Below are 11 T cell receptor beta chains sequenced from a single sample in a study of CD8+ T cells in alopecia areata. TCR sequencing used cDNA made by reverse transcription of extracted RNA. Sequencing used immunoSEQ multiplex PCR; TCRdb keeps in-frame clones, though not all of them. The sample holds 200,000 or so clones, approximately 38% seen once. Sample treatment: oral pan-JAK inhibitor, 5-10 mg twice daily. The material was CD4+ T cells sorted from blood, obtained at roughly week 30, from a patient treated with tofacitinib. The source of these receptors is a human donor with alopecia areata.

The chain couples TRBV2 to TRBJ1-1, with D maybe TRBD1 (6 bases). Per germline, CDR1 SNHLY and CDR2 FYNNEI. This CDR3 region has 14 residues. Trimming pared 8 bases from V and 0 bases from J, leaving 13 bases between. CDR3 sequence reads: CASRGGTMNTEAFF. In DNA form, the CDR3 reads TGTGCCAGCCGGGGGGGCACCATGAACACTGAAGCTTTCTTT.

This clone occurred a few times. The chain uses TRBV4-1 and TRBJ2-4; 9 nucleotides match TRBD1. CDR1 is MGHRA, CDR2 YSYEKL, per germline. V lost 3 bases to trimming and J lost 3 bases; unmatched junction nucleotides: 6. CDR3 length: 16 amino acids. The CDR3 nucleotides are TGCGCCAGCAGCCACGGACAGGGGACCTTCAAAAACATTCAGTACTTC. It translates to CASSHGQGTFKNIQYF.

This clone occurred once. The rearrangement links TRBV30 to TRBJ1-2, with no clear D. V lost 1 base and J lost 8, with 14 bases in between. This CDR3 spans 13 amino acids. Germline V gives CDR1 GTSNPN, CDR2 SVGIG (reference sequence). The CDR3 loop is CAWSARRLGGYTF. The CDR3 DNA sequence: TGTGCCTGGAGTGCTAGAAGGTTGGGAGGCTACACCTTC. Looking up the rest from reference TRBV30 and TRBJ1-2 gives the full variable domain: SQTIHQWPATLVQPVGSPLSLECTVEGTSNPNLYWYRQAAGRGLQLLFYSVGIGQISSEVPQNLSASRPQDRQFILSSKKLLLSDSGFYLCAWSARRLGGYTFGSGTRLTVV.

The chain carries TRBV2 and TRBJ2-1; D is perhaps TRBD1 or TRBD2 (5 bases each). V was trimmed by 7 bases and J by 10 bases, leaving 20 bases between them. CDR3 length equals 14 residues. The germline gives CDR1 SNHLY, CDR2 FYNNEI. The CDR3 DNA is TGTGCCAGCAAAGTCGATTTTGGGGGACGGGAGCAGTTCTTC. Translation gives CASKVDFGGREQFF.

This chain links TRBV9 with TRBJ1-1, with TRBD1 identical over 12 bases. Germline V lookup: CDR1 SGDLS, CDR2 YYNGEE. The CDR3 extends over 15 amino acids. The J segment lost 6 bases and the V segment lost 4 bases, leaving 7 bases of the junction unmatched. The CDR3 DNA reads TGTGCCAGCAGCCCCCAGGGACAGGGGGCAGCTGAAGCTTTCTTT. It codes for CASSPQGQGAAEAFF.

J is TRBJ2-7 and V is TRBV2; D unclear. Between the trimmed V and J ends, which lost 1 base and 4 bases, there was a span of 8 bases. Germline CDR1 and CDR2: SNHLY and FYNNEI. The CDR3 extends over 13 amino acids. This CDR3 reads CASSEDTSYEQYF. The CDR3 nucleotides read TGTGCCAGCAGTGAAGACACCAGTTACGAGCAGTACTTC.

Of note for this clone: Other DNA sequences in the same sample also yield this CDR3. The chain links TRBV18 to TRBJ1-2; maybe TRBD1 (6 bases). This CDR3 comprises 14 residues. Trimming pared 6 bases from V and 1 base from J, leaving 12 bases between. From germline, CDR1 is KGHSH and CDR2 LQKENI. The CDR3 bases are TGTGCCAGCTCCCTCCGGGGGCTTAACTATGGCTACACCTTC. It encodes CASSLRGLNYGYTF. The full variable domain, its missing parts supplied by reference TRBV18 and TRBJ1-2, is NAGVMQNPRHLVRRRGQEARLRCSPMKGHSHVYWYRQLPEEGLKFMVYLQKENIIDESGMPKERFSAEFPKEGPSILRIQQVVRGDSAAYFCASSLRGLNYGYTFGSGTRLTVV.

The sample holds one count of this clone. The rearrangement uses TRBV6-1 and TRBJ1-2, with 12 positions matching TRBD1. This CDR3 contains 15 residues. Germline V lookup: CDR1 MNHNS, CDR2 SASEGT. Trimming at V came to 4 bases and at J to 3 bases, leaving 3 bases not matched to a gene. The CDR3, as DNA: TGTGCCAGCAGTGGGGGACAGGGGGCTGACTATGGCTACACCTTC. This sequence encodes CASSGGQGADYGYTF.

J is TRBJ1-5 and V is TRBV19; 10 positions agree with TRBD1. CDR1 and CDR2 (germline): LNHDA, SQIVND (reference sequence). The CDR3 loop spans 15 amino acids. Trimming at V came to 10 bases and at J to 3 bases, leaving 9 bases not matched to a gene. In DNA form, the CDR3 reads TGTGCCACCCATGCCGGGACAGGGGTCAATCAGCCCCAGCATTTT. Its translation is CATHAGTGVNQPQHF.

This clone occurred a few times. J is TRBJ2-4 and V is TRBV4-1; D remains ambiguous. The germline V and J ends were trimmed by 3 bases and 1 base, with 19 bases remaining between them. The germline CDR1 and CDR2 sequences are MGHRA and YSYEKL. The CDR3 spans 18 residues. The CDR3 sequence: CASSHPEARERAKNIQYF. In DNA, the CDR3 is TGCGCCAGCAGCCACCCCGAGGCGAGAGAGAGGGCCAAAAACATTCAGTACTTC.

In the case of this clone: Other DNA sequences in the sample encode the same CDR3. The J gene is TRBJ2-3, the V gene TRBV30, with D uncertain. The V gene lost 0 bases and the J gene lost 0 bases, with 7 bases spanning the gap. Germline CDR1 GTSNPN, CDR2 SVGIG (reference sequence). This CDR3 region has 14 residues. CDR3 sequence: CAWSVLASTDTQYF. CDR3 coding DNA: TGTGCCTGGAGTGTACTGGCTAGCACAGATACGCAGTATTTT.